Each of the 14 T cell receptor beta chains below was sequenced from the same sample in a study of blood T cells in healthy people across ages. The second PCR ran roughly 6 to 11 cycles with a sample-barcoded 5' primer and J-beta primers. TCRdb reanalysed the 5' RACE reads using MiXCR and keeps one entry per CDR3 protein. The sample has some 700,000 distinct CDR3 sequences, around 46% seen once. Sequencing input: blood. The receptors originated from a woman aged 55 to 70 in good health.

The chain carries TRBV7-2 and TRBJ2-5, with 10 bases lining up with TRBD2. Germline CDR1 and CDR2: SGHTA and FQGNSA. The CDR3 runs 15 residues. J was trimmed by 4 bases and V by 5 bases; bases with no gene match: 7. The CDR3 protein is CASSTRTSGAETQYF. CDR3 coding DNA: TGTGCCAGCAGCACCCGGACTAGCGGCGCAGAGACCCAGTACTTC.

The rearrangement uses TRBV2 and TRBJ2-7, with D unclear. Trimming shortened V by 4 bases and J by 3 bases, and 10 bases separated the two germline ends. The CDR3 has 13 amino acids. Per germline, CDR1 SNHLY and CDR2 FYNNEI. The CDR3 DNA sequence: TGTGCCAGCAGTGTTGTAGCAAACTACGAGCAGTACTTC. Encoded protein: CASSVVANYEQYF.

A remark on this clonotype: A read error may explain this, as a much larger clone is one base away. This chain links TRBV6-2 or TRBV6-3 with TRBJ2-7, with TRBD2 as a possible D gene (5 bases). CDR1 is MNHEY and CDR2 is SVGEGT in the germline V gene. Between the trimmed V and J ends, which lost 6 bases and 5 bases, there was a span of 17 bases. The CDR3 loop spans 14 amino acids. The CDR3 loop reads CASRSLAAVDEQYF. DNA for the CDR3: TGTGCCAGCAGGTCCCTAGCAGCGGTAGACGAGCAGTACTTC.

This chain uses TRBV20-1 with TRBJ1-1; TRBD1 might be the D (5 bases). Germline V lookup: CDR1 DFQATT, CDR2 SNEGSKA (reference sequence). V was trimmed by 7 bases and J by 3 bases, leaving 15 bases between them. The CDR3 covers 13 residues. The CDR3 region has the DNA TGCAGTGTTCCCGACATAGGGGACACTGAAGCTTTCTTT. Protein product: CSVPDIGDTEAFF.

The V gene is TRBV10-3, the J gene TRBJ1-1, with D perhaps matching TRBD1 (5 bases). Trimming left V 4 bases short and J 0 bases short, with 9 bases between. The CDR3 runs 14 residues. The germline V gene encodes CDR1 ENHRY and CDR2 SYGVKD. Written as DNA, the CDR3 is TGTGCCATCAGTGGGGCGGACATGAACACTGAAGCTTTCTTT. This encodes CAISGADMNTEAFF.

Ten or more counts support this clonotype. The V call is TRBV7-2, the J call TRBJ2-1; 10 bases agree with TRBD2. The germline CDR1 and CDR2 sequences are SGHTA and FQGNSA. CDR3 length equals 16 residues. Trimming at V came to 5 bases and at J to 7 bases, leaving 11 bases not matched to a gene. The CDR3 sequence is CASSPRLAGVGNEQFF. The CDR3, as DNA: TGTGCCAGCAGCCCCCGCCTAGCGGGAGTGGGGAATGAGCAGTTCTTC.

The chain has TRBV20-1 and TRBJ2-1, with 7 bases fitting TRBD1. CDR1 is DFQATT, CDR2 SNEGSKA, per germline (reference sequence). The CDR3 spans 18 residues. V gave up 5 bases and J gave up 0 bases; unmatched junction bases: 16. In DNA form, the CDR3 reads TGCAGTGCTCCCCGAGGGACAGATTACCTTAGCTCCTACAATGAGCAGTTCTTC. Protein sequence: CSAPRGTDYLSSYNEQFF.

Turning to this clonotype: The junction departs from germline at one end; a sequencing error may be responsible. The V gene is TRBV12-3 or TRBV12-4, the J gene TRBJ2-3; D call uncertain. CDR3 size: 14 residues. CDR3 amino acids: CASSTKKSTDAQYF. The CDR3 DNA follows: TGTGCCAGTAGCACTAAAAAGAGCACAGATGCGCAGTATTTT.

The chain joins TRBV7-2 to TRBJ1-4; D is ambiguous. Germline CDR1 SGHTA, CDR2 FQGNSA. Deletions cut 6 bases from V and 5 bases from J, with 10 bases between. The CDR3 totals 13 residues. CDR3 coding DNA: TGTGCCAGCAGGGAGGAGGCCAATGAAAAACTGTTTTTT. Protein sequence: CASREEANEKLFF.

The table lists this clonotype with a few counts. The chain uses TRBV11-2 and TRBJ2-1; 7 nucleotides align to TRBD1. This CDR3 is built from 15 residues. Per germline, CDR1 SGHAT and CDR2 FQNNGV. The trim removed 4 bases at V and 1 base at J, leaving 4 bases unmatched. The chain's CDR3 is CASSSSRGSYNEQFF. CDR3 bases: TGTGCCAGCAGCTCCAGCAGGGGGTCCTACAATGAGCAGTTCTTC.

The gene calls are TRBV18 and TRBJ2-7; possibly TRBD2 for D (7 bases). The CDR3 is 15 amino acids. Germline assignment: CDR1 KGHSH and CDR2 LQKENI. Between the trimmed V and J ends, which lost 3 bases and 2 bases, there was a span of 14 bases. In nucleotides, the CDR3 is TGTGCCAGCTCACCCCGGGGGGCAGCAACCTACGAGCAGTACTTC. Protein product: CASSPRGAATYEQYF.

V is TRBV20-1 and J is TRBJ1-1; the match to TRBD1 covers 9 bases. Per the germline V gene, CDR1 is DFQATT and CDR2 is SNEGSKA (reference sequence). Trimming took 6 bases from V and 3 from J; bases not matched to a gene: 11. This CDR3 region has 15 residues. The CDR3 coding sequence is TGCAGTGCGCAATCGGGGACAGGGCGGGACACTGAAGCTTTCTTT. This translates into CSAQSGTGRDTEAFF.

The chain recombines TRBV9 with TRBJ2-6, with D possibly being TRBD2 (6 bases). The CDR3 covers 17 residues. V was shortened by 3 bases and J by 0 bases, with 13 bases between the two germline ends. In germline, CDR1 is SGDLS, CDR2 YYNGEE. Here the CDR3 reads CASSARTISSGANVLTF. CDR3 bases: TGTGCCAGCAGCGCCCGGACTATCAGCTCTGGGGCCAACGTCCTGACTTTC.

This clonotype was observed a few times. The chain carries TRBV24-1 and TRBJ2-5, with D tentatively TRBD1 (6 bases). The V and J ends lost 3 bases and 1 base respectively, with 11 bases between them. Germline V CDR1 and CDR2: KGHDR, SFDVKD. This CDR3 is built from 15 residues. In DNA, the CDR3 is TGTGCCACCAGTGATCCCGGGACACTCCAAGAGACCCAGTACTTC. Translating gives CATSDPGTLQETQYF.